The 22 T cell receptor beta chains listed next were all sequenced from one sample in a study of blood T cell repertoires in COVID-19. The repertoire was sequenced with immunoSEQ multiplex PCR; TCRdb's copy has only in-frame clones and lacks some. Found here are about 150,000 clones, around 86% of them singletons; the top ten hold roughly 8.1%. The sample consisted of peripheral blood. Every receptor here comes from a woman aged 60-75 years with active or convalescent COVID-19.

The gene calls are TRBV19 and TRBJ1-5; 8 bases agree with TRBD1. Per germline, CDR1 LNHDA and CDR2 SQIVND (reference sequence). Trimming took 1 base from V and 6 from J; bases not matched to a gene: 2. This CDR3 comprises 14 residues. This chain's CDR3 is CASSIGTGGQPQHF. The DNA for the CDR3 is TGTGCCAGTAGTATAGGAACAGGGGGTCAGCCCCAGCATTTT.

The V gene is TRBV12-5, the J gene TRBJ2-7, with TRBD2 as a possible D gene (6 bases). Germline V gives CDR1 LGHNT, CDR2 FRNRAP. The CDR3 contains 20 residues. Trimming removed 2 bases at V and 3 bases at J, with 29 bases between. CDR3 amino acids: CASGLPRTRDPRLSIYEQYF. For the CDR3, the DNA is TGTGCTAGTGGTTTGCCACGGACGCGGGACCCCCGATTGAGTATCTACGAGCAGTACTTC.

Written as DNA, the CDR3 is TGTGCCATCAGTGAATACAGGGGATTGGAGACCCAGTACTTC. It translates to CAISEYRGLETQYF. The chain employs TRBV10-3 and TRBJ2-5; TRBD1 agrees at 7 bases. From germline, CDR1 is ENHRY and CDR2 SYGVKD. The CDR3 contains 14 residues. V shed 3 bases and J 5 bases; nucleotides not matched to a gene: 6.

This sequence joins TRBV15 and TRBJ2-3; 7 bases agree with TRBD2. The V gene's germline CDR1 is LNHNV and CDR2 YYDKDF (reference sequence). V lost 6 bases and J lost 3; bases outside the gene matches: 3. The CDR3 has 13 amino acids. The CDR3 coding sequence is TGTGCCACCAGGCTGGGGGGGACAGATACGCAGTATTTT. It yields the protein CATRLGGTDTQYF. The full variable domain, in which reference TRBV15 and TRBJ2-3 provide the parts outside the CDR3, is DAMVIQNPRYQVTQFGKPVTLSCSQTLNHNVMYWYQQKSSQAPKLLFHYYDKDFNNEADTPDNFQSRRPNTSFCFLDIRSPGLGDTAMYLCATRLGGTDTQYFGPGTRLTVL.

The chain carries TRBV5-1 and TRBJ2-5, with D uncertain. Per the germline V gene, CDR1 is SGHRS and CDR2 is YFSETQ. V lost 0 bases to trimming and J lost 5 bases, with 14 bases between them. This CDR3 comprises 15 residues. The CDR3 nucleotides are TGCGCCAGCAGCTTGGCCGGTCTAGTCGGGGAGACCCAGTACTTC. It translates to CASSLAGLVGETQYF.

DNA of the CDR3: TGCAGCGTTGAGATCCTAGGTACAGATACGCAGTATTTT. Encoded protein: CSVEILGTDTQYF. The chain has TRBV29-1 and TRBJ2-3; D call uncertain. From germline, CDR1 is SQVTM and CDR2 ANQGSEA. V lost 3 bases, J lost 3 bases, and 10 bases lay in between. This CDR3 contains 13 residues.

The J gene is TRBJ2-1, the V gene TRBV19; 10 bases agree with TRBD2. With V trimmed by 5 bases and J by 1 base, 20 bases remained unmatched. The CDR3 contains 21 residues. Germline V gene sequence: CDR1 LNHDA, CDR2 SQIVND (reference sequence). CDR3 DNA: TGTGCCAGTAGTCCAGGGGAGCTAGCGGGAGTTAAAGGAGAGTCCTACAATGAGCAGTTCTTC. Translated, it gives CASSPGELAGVKGESYNEQFF.

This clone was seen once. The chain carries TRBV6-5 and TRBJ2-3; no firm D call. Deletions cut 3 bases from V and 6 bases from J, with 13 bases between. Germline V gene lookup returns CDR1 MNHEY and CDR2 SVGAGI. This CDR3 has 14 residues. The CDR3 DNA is TGTGCCAGCAGTTATTTGAGAAATACTGATACGCAGTATTTT. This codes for CASSYLRNTDTQYF.

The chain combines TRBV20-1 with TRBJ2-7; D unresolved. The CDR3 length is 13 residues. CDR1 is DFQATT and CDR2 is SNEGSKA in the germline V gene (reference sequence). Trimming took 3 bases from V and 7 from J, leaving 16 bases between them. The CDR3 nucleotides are TGCAGTGCTAGTTTAGTGAATCCCAGGGAGCAGTACTTC. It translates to CSASLVNPREQYF.

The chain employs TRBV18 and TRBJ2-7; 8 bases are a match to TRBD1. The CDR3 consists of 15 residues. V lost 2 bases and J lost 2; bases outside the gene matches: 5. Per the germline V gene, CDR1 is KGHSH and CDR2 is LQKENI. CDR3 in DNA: TGTGCCAGCTCACCAGCCCCGACAGGGGCCTACGAGCAGTACTTC. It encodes CASSPAPTGAYEQYF.

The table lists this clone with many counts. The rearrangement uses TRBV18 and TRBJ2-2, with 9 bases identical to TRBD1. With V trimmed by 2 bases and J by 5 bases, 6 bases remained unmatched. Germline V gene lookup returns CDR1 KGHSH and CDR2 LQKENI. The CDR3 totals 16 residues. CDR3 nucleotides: TGTGCCAGCTCACCAGGGACAGGGAGAAGGACCGGGGAGCTGTTTTTT. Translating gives CASSPGTGRRTGELFF.

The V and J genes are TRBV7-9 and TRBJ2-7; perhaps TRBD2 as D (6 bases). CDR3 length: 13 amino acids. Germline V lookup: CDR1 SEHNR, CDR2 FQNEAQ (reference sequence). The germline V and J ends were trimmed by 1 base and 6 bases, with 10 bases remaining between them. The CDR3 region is CASSLDGGPEQYV. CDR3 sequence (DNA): TGTGCCAGCAGCTTAGATGGAGGGCCCGAGCAGTACGTC.

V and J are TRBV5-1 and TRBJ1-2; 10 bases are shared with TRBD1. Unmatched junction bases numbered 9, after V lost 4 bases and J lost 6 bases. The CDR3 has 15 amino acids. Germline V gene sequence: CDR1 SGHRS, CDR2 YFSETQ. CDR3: CASSQPGQGGNGYTF. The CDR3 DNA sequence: TGCGCCAGCAGCCAACCAGGACAGGGGGGTAATGGCTACACCTTC.

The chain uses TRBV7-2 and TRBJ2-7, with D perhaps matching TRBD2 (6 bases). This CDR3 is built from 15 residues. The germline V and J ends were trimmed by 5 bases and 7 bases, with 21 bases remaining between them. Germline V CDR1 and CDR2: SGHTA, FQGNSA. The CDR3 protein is CASSPRSGGFGEQYF. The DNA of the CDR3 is TGTGCCAGCAGCCCTAGATCCGGGGGATTTGGGGAGCAGTACTTC.

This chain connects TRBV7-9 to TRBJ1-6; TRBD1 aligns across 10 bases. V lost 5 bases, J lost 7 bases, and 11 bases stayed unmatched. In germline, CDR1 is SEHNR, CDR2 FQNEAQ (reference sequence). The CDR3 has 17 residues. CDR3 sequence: CASSRIPGGQGNSPLHF. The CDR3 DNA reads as TGTGCCAGCAGCCGAATACCGGGGGGACAGGGGAATTCACCCCTCCACTTT.

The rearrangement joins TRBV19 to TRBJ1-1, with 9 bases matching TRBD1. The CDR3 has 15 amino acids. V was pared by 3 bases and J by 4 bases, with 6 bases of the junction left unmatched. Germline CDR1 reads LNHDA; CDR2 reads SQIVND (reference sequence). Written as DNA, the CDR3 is TGTGCCAGTAGTATGGGGGGACAGGGACGCACTGAAGCTTTCTTT. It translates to CASSMGGQGRTEAFF.

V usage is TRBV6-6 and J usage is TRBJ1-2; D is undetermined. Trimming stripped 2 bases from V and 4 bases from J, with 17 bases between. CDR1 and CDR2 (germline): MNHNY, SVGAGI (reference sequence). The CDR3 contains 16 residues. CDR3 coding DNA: TGTGCCAGCAGTTACCGAACCACTGCGTCGGGCTATGGCTACACCTTC. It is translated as CASSYRTTASGYGYTF.

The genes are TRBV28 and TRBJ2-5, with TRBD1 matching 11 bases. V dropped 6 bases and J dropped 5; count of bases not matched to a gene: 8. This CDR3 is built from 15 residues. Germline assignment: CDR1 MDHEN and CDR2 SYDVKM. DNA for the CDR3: TGTGCCAGCAGCCCCCGGACAGGGGGCCCGGAGACCCAGTACTTC. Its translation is CASSPRTGGPETQYF.

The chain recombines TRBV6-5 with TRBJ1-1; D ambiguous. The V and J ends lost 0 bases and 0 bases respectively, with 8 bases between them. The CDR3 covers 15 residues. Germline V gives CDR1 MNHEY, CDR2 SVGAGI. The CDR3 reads CASSYSSMVNTEAFF. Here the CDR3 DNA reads TGTGCCAGCAGTTACTCGAGTATGGTGAACACTGAAGCTTTCTTT.

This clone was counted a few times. CDR3 sequence reads: CASSLQTGPPESPLHF. Here the CDR3 DNA reads TGTGCCAGCAGCCTCCAGACAGGGCCCCCGGAATCACCCCTCCACTTT. The chain recombines TRBV9 with TRBJ1-6, with 7 bases fitting TRBD1. The germline V gene encodes CDR1 SGDLS and CDR2 YYNGEE. Trimming removed 4 bases from V and 10 bases from J; junction bases left unmatched: 14. The CDR3 covers 16 residues.

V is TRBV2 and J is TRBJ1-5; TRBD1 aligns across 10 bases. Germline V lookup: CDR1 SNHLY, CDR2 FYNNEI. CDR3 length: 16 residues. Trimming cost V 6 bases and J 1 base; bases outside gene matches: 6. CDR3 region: CASSQTGGMSNQPQHF. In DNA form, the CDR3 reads TGTGCCAGCAGCCAGACAGGGGGCATGAGCAATCAGCCCCAGCATTTT.

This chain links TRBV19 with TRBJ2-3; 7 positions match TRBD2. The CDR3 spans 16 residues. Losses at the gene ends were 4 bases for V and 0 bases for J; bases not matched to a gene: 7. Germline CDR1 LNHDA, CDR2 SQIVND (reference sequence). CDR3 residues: CASSRGTTKSTDTQYF. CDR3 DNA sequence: TGTGCCAGTAGTAGAGGGACTACGAAGAGCACAGATACGCAGTATTTT. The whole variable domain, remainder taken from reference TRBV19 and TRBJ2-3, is DGGITQSPKYLFRKEGQNVTLSCEQNLNHDAMYWYRQDPGQGLRLIYYSQIVNDFQKGDIAEGYSVSREKKESFPLTVTSAQKNPTAFYLCASSRGTTKSTDTQYFGPGTRLTVL.